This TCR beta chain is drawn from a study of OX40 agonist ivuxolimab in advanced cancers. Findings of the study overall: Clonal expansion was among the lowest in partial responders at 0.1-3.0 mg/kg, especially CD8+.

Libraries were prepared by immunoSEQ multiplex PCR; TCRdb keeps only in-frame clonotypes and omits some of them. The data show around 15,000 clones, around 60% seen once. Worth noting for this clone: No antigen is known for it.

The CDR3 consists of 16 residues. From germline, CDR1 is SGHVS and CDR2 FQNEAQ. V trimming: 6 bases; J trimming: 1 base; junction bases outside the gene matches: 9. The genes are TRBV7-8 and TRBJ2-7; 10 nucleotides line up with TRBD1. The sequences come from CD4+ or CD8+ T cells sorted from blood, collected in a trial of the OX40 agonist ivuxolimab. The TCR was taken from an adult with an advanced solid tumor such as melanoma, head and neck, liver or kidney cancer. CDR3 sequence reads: CASSSPGTGVSYEQYF. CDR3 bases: TGTGCCAGCAGTTCCCCTGGGACAGGGGTTTCCTACGAGCAGTACTTC.